This T cell receptor (beta chain) was found in a study of human T cells and chemical hapten exposure. Study-wide context: Mainly, slight library volume differences in the pool made TCR yields vary.

Whole-study findings and limits: Sensitizing to DPC left TCRs with a frequency above 1 in 1000 unaltered.

As for this clonotype: Its target is unknown.

The total RNA was obtained from whole blood that was not fractionated. The library tagged each cDNA molecule with unique molecular identifiers. Source study methods: Samples ranged from roughly 20,000 to 700,000 TCRs, with a median of around 100,000. TCRdb processed the reads anew with MiXCR; each CDR3 protein has one entry. Clone size and V and J calls follow TCRdb, not the original study. The sample has fewer than 150,000 distinct CDR3 sequences; 8.5% to 9% are singletons. This clonotype was obtained from a human donor in good health. Some clones in this sample may be carry-over from other donors' samples. The sample consisted of whole blood.

For the CDR3, the DNA is TGTGCCAGCAGTAAACAACAATTCTACGAGCAGTACTTC. This sequence encodes CASSKQQFYEQYF. V gene TRBV6-5 combines with J gene TRBJ2-7; D remains unclear. The germline V gene encodes CDR1 MNHEY and CDR2 SVGAGI. CDR3 length equals 13 residues. The ends were cut back, 5 bases at V and 3 bases at J, with 11 bases in the middle.